The source of this TCR beta chain is a study of OX40 agonist ivuxolimab in advanced cancers. Study-level background: Earlier anti-PD-1, anti-PD-L1 or anti-CTLA-4 therapy was permitted; around 40% had received some. Study-wide results and caveats: CD8+ T cells averaged more expanded clones than CD4+. Expanded peripheral T cell antigen specificity was not determined. Partial responders receiving 0.1-3.0 mg/kg showed among the lowest clonal expansion.

On this clone: Its antigen is as yet unknown.

Measured with immunoSEQ multiplex PCR; TCRdb has only the in-frame clones, and not every one. This table holds 69,000 or so clones, roughly 80% found once. V gave up 5 bases and J gave up 2 bases; unmatched junction bases: 7. This CDR3 has 15 amino acids. Per the germline V gene, CDR1 is LNHDA and CDR2 is SQIVND (reference sequence). The clonotype originates from an adult with an advanced solid tumor such as melanoma, head and neck, liver or kidney cancer. The V and J genes are TRBV19 and TRBJ2-7; TRBD2 matches 9 bases. The sequenced sample was CD4+ or CD8+ T cells sorted from blood, obtained in a trial of the OX40 agonist ivuxolimab. The chain's CDR3 is CASSPGGGRAYEQYF. CDR3 DNA: TGTGCCAGTAGTCCGGGGGGCGGGAGGGCCTACGAGCAGTACTTC.